These T cell receptor beta chains were read from a single sample in a study of T cells after yellow fever vaccination. TCRdb ran MiXCR on the 5' RACE reads and lists one entry per CDR3 protein. The profile shows around 340,000 distinct CDR3 sequences, about 9.5% of them singletons. The material was PBMCs, obtained on the day of the first yellow fever vaccination. All receptors derive from a man aged 18 to 35 who received the YFV17D yellow fever vaccine. The CDR3 runs from the conserved cysteine through the conserved F or W. The D gene is left open where the match is weak. Some rows have no size entry. The others give once, few or many, or a class for an expanded clone.

j_gene,d_gene,abundance,v_gene,CDR3aa,CDR3nt
TRBJ2-3,-,-,TRBV28,CASSLPWETTDTQYF,TGTGCCAGCAGCCTTCCCTGGGAGACCACAGATACGCAGTATTTT
TRBJ1-5,-,-,TRBV28,CASRVGGSNQPQHF,TGTGCCAGCAGGGTGGGGGGCAGCAATCAGCCCCAGCATTTT
TRBJ1-1,-,few,TRBV10-1,CASSESGGGTEAFF,TGCGCCAGCAGTGAGTCGGGTGGGGGTACTGAAGCTTTCTTT
TRBJ2-5,-,few,TRBV4-2,CASSQSRDYQETQYF,TGTGCCAGCAGCCAGTCCCGGGACTACCAAGAGACCCAGTACTTC
TRBJ2-3,TRBD2,-,TRBV14,CASSQDAPTSGTTPKQYF,TGTGCCAGCAGCCAAGATGCGCCGACTAGCGGGACCACTCCGAAGCAGTATTTT
TRBJ2-7,-,few,TRBV29-1,CSASYRDFDEQYF,TGCAGTGCCTCCTACAGAGACTTCGACGAGCAGTACTTC
TRBJ2-1,TRBD2,few,TRBV7-4,CASSLARTLNSGGDGGVGNEQFF,TGTGCCAGCAGCTTAGCGCGAACGCTTAATAGCGGGGGGGACGGTGGTGTGGGCAATGAGCAGTTCTTC
TRBJ1-5,-,many,TRBV9,CASSLQGGSNQPQHF,TGTGCCAGCAGCCTTCAGGGCGGGAGCAATCAGCCCCAGCATTTT
TRBJ2-3,-,-,TRBV29-1,CSVEGIQGTDTQYF,TGCAGCGTTGAAGGGATCCAGGGCACAGATACGCAGTATTTT
TRBJ2-1,TRBD2,few,TRBV12-3/TRBV12-4,CASTPVAGGPNEQFF,TGTGCCAGCACCCCGGTAGCGGGGGGGCCCAATGAGCAGTTCTTC
TRBJ2-3,-,many,TRBV5-1,CASSLSSGSTDTQYF,TGCGCCAGCAGCTTGTCAAGCGGTAGCACAGATACGCAGTATTTT
TRBJ1-2,-,many,TRBV29-1,CSVERGIENYGYTF,TGCAGCGTTGAGAGAGGTATTGAAAACTATGGCTACACCTTC
TRBJ1-1,-,-,TRBV12-5,CASGLGNVEAFF,TGTGCTAGTGGTTTGGGAAACGTTGAAGCTTTCTTT
TRBJ2-5,TRBD1,few,TRBV15,CATPIPGQRAQETQYF,TGTGCCACCCCTATACCGGGACAGAGGGCCCAAGAGACCCAGTACTTC
TRBJ1-6,TRBD1,few,TRBV20-1,CSAPQDRGQINSPLHF,TGCAGTGCTCCACAGGACAGGGGGCAAATTAATTCACCCCTCCACTTT
TRBJ2-1,-,many,TRBV4-2,CASSQDRSGPVAVEQFF,TGTGCCAGCAGCCAAGATCGGTCGGGCCCAGTAGCGGTGGAGCAGTTCTTC
TRBJ2-3,-,many,TRBV11-2,CASSWPGATDTQYF,TGTGCCAGCAGCTGGCCAGGGGCCACAGATACGCAGTATTTT
TRBJ2-4,-,many,TRBV12-3/TRBV12-4,CASSFGGHGNIQYF,TGTGCCAGCAGTTTTGGGGGGCACGGAAACATTCAGTACTTC
TRBJ1-1,-,-,TRBV7-2,CASSPGTDREAFF,TGTGCCAGCAGCCCGGGGACGGATAGAGAAGCTTTCTTT
TRBJ2-7,-,few,TRBV7-2,CASSSVPAGFYEQYF,TGTGCCAGCAGCTCCGTCCCAGCAGGGTTCTACGAGCAGTACTTC
TRBJ2-3,TRBD2,-,TRBV4-3,CASRPQPRAGGTDTQYF,TGCGCCAGCAGACCTCAACCTAGAGCGGGGGGCACAGATACGCAGTATTTT
TRBJ2-1,TRBD1,many,TRBV23-1,CASSPGQCHGQFF,TGCGCCAGCAGTCCGGGACAGTGCCACGGTCAGTTCTTC
TRBJ1-1,-,few,TRBV4-1,CASSLRLDPTEAFF,TGCGCCAGCAGCCTTCGACTGGACCCGACTGAAGCTTTCTTT
TRBJ2-2,TRBD2,-,TRBV29-1,CSVAKTSPNTGELFF,TGCAGCGTTGCCAAGACTAGCCCAAACACCGGGGAGCTGTTTTTT
TRBJ1-4,TRBD1,few,TRBV29-1,CSVGDRGATNEKLFF,TGCAGCGTTGGGGACAGGGGAGCAACTAATGAAAAACTGTTTTTT
TRBJ2-2,-,-,TRBV6-2/TRBV6-3,CASRQDLDTGELFF,TGTGCCAGCAGACAGGACCTTGACACCGGGGAGCTGTTTTTT
TRBJ1-1,TRBD1,-,TRBV4-1,CASSHPGQVGSWSEAFF,TGCGCCAGCAGCCACCCGGGACAGGTTGGGTCATGGTCTGAAGCTTTCTTT
TRBJ1-5,-,-,TRBV6-5,CASSYWGFGGNQPQHF,TGTGCCAGCAGTTACTGGGGATTTGGCGGCAATCAGCCCCAGCATTTT
TRBJ1-2,-,few,TRBV27,CASSSRRDYGYTF,TGTGCCAGCAGTTCCCGCAGGGACTATGGCTACACCTTC
TRBJ1-2,-,-,TRBV20-1,CSATAHTNGYTF,TGCAGTGCCACCGCGCATACCAATGGCTACACCTTC
TRBJ2-2,TRBD1,few,TRBV2,CASMGRGRFLTGELFF,TGTGCCAGCATGGGCAGGGGGCGATTTCTCACCGGGGAGCTGTTTTTT
TRBJ2-5,TRBD2,-,TRBV6-5,CASSYLAGGKETQYF,TGTGCCAGCAGTTACTTAGCGGGGGGAAAAGAGACCCAGTACTTC
TRBJ2-5,-,-,TRBV7-3,CASSPGGGGRETQYF,TGTGCCAGCAGCCCAGGTGGAGGGGGCCGGGAGACCCAGTACTTC
TRBJ2-5,TRBD1,-,TRBV7-8,CASSSPGQGVTYQETQYF,TGTGCCAGCAGCTCACCTGGACAGGGGGTTACGTACCAAGAGACCCAGTACTTC
TRBJ2-3,TRBD1,-,TRBV12-3/TRBV12-4,CASRPQTGRTDTQYF,TGTGCCAGCAGGCCTCAGACAGGGAGAACAGATACGCAGTATTTT
TRBJ2-3,TRBD2,few,TRBV28,CASRLFLRGGTDTQYF,TGTGCCAGCCGCCTCTTCCTCCGGGGGGGGACAGATACGCAGTATTTT
TRBJ2-1,-,-,TRBV9,CASSVGGEENEQFF,TGTGCCAGCAGCGTAGGAGGGGAGGAGAATGAGCAGTTCTTC
TRBJ1-1,-,few,TRBV6-5,CASSYWGTRPTGVTEAFF,TGTGCCAGCAGTTACTGGGGGACACGTCCAACTGGGGTGACTGAAGCTTTCTTT
TRBJ2-3,TRBD2,-,TRBV6-1,CASQPGGFTDTQYF,TGTGCCAGCCAACCGGGGGGATTCACAGATACGCAGTATTTT
TRBJ2-3,-,-,TRBV19,CASKWGRGSTDTQYF,TGTGCCAGTAAATGGGGCCGCGGCAGCACAGATACGCAGTATTTT
TRBJ1-6,-,few,TRBV7-2,CASRLDHSPLHF,TGTGCCAGCAGACTAGACCATTCACCCCTCCACTTT
TRBJ1-4,-,-,TRBV12-3/TRBV12-4,CASSLADNEKLFF,TGTGCCAGCAGTTTGGCCGATAATGAAAAACTGTTTTTT
TRBJ1-5,-,few,TRBV6-1,CASSEVGVAAQHF,TGTGCCAGCAGTGAAGTCGGGGTAGCGGCCCAGCATTTT
TRBJ2-2,-,many,TRBV10-3,CAISVLRGAGANTGELFF,TGTGCCATCAGTGTTCTCCGGGGTGCAGGGGCGAACACCGGGGAGCTGTTTTTT
TRBJ2-1,-,-,TRBV5-1,CASSLVGGYNELFF,TGCGCCAGCAGCTTGGTAGGCGGGTACAATGAGCTGTTCTTC
TRBJ2-2,TRBD2,-,TRBV4-3,CASSQDSGRGSGELFF,TGCGCCAGCAGCCAAGATTCTGGGAGGGGCTCCGGGGAGCTGTTTTTT
TRBJ2-1,-,few,TRBV12-3/TRBV12-4,CASSFRQFNEQFF,TGTGCCAGCAGTTTTCGACAGTTCAATGAGCAGTTCTTC
TRBJ2-2,-,few,TRBV7-2,CASSPGRMAGELFF,TGTGCCAGCAGCCCGGGGCGCATGGCCGGGGAGCTGTTTTTT
TRBJ2-1,TRBD1,many,TRBV24-1,CATSDTGQGHEQFF,TGTGCCACCAGTGACACCGGACAGGGCCATGAGCAGTTCTTC
TRBJ1-3,-,many,TRBV5-1,CASSLTGSSGNTIYF,TGCGCCAGCAGCCTCACAGGGAGCTCTGGAAACACCATATATTTT
TRBJ1-2,-,-,TRBV6-1,CASRGGEQGVYGYTF,TGTGCCAGCCGGGGAGGGGAACAGGGAGTCTATGGCTACACCTTC
TRBJ2-1,-,many,TRBV7-9,CASNEIGLTDEQFF,TGTGCCAGCAACGAAATCGGGCTCACCGATGAGCAGTTCTTC
TRBJ2-5,-,many,TRBV5-1,CASSLAGGSFIETQYF,TGCGCCAGCAGCTTGGCCGGTGGTAGTTTTATTGAGACCCAGTACTTC
TRBJ1-1,TRBD1,-,TRBV28,CASSLLQAGGIGTEAFF,TGTGCCAGCAGTTTATTGCAAGCAGGGGGAATAGGTACTGAAGCTTTCTTT
TRBJ2-1,TRBD2,-,TRBV15,CATSRETSGDNEQFF,TGTGCCACCAGCAGGGAGACTAGCGGGGACAATGAGCAGTTCTTC
TRBJ2-3,-,-,TRBV5-1,CASKVGYTQTDTQYF,TGCGCCAGCAAAGTGGGCTACACGCAGACAGATACGCAGTATTTT
TRBJ2-5,TRBD2,many,TRBV6-9,CASSPRTSGGEPQETQYF,TGTGCCAGCAGCCCGCGGACTAGCGGGGGAGAGCCCCAAGAGACCCAGTACTTC
TRBJ1-1,-,-,TRBV7-2,CASSPQRRGEAFF,TGTGCCAGCAGCCCCCAACGCCGGGGTGAAGCTTTCTTT
TRBJ1-5,TRBD1,few,TRBV28,CASSLSGGLQPQHF,TGTGCCAGCAGTTTGTCAGGGGGCCTGCAGCCCCAGCATTTT
TRBJ1-1,-,-,TRBV9,CASSIGPDMNTEAFF,TGTGCCAGCAGCATAGGTCCGGATATGAACACTGAAGCTTTCTTT